The sequence of this TCR beta chain was determined in a study of blood T cell repertoires in COVID-19. In the study overall: Nucleic acid was either cDNA or gDNA, and it came from T cells, B-cell-depleted T cells, or PBMCs.

Germline V gene data show CDR1 as SGHAT and CDR2 as FQNNGV. CDR3 length: 16 residues. Trimming removed 0 bases at V and 4 bases at J, with 16 bases between. Cohort allocation depended upon clinical history that participants reported. A case of COVID-19 had been met by exposed participants within 2 weeks before study entry. Sequencing was performed with immunoSEQ multiplex PCR; in TCRdb, only in-frame clones are kept and a portion is missing. The sample records around 200,000 clones, around 88% being singletons. The TCR originated in a woman aged 25 to 39 who had been exposed to COVID-19. V is TRBV11-2 and J is TRBJ2-7; possible D gene TRBD2, 6 bases. Sequencing was performed on PBMCs or T cells enriched from blood (not recorded which). CDR3 sequence reads: CASSLDLKGGGYEQYF. CDR3 nucleotides: TGTGCCAGCAGCTTAGATCTGAAGGGAGGAGGGTACGAGCAGTACTTC.